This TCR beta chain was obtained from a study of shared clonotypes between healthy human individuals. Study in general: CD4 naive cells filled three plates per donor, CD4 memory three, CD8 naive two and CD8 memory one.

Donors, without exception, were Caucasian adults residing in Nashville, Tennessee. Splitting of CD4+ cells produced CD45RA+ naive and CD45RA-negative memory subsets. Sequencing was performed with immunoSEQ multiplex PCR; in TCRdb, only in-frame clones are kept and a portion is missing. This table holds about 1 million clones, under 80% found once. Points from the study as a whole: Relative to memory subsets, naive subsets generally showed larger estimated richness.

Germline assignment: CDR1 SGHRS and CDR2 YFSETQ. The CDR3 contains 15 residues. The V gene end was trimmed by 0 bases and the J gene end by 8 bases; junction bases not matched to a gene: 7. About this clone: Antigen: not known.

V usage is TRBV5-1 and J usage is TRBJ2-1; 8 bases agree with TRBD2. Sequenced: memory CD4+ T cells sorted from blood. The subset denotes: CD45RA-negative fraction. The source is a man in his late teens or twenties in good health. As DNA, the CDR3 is TGCGCCAGCAGCTTGGCAAGCGGGAGTATCTATGAGCAGTTCTTC. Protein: CASSLASGSIYEQFF.